The 8 T cell receptor beta chains in this list originate from one sample, sequenced in a study of cytomegalovirus exposure and HLA in healthy donors. Primers: 60 Vbeta forward and 13 Jbeta reverse. The data were produced by immunoSEQ multiplex PCR, yet TCRdb's version contains in-frame clones alone and is incomplete. In all, the sample yields roughly 50,000 clones. The specimen sequenced was PBMCs. The receptors were sampled from a man aged 35-49 years in good health and CMV-seropositive.

The genes are TRBV30 and TRBJ1-6; 7 bases line up with TRBD1. J gave up 2 bases and V 3 bases, and 1 base lay outside the gene matches. The CDR3 is made up of 14 amino acids. Per the germline V gene, CDR1 is GTSNPN and CDR2 is SVGIG (reference sequence). Here the CDR3 DNA reads TGTGCCTGGAGGGGACAGCCCTATAATTCACCCCTCCACTTT. Amino acid sequence: CAWRGQPYNSPLHF.

This chain joins TRBV6-1 and TRBJ2-1, with 7 positions matching TRBD2. There are 17 residues in the CDR3. V lost 3 bases to trimming and J lost 5 bases; unmatched junction nucleotides: 13. Germline V gene lookup returns CDR1 MNHNS and CDR2 SASEGT. CDR3 in DNA: TGTGCCAGCAGTGACTTAGGTTCGGGGAGGGCGGACAATGAGCAGTTCTTC. Protein: CASSDLGSGRADNEQFF.

The chain joins TRBV4-1 to TRBJ2-7; no firm D call. V was shortened by 4 bases and J by 2 bases, with 18 bases between the two germline ends. The germline V gene has CDR1 MGHRA and CDR2 YSYEKL. The CDR3 contains 16 residues. This chain's CDR3 is CASSPASDPGAYEQYF. As DNA, the CDR3 is TGCGCCAGCAGCCCAGCTTCTGACCCAGGCGCCTACGAGCAGTACTTC.

The V call is TRBV7-3, the J call TRBJ2-3; 7 bases fit TRBD2. Trimming removed 5 bases from V and 1 base from J; junction bases left unmatched: 0. The CDR3 runs to 13 residues. Per the germline V gene, CDR1 is SGHTA and CDR2 is FQGTGA. CDR3 protein: CASSRGGTDTQYF. The DNA of the CDR3 is TGTGCCAGCAGCCGGGGGGGCACAGATACGCAGTATTTT.

The rearrangement uses TRBV28 and TRBJ1-6; perhaps TRBD1 as D (5 bases). Germline values: CDR1 MDHEN, CDR2 SYDVKM. This CDR3 is 18 amino acids long. Trimming removed 6 bases at V and 0 bases at J, with 18 bases between. The CDR3 sequence: CASRTAPPRSSYNSPLHF. CDR3 bases: TGTGCCAGCAGGACAGCGCCCCCGAGGAGCTCCTATAATTCACCCCTCCACTTT.

The CDR3 nucleotides are TGTGCCAGCAGCTTAGAAGGGGGAACCTACAATGAGCAGTTCTTC. Its protein product is CASSLEGGTYNEQFF. The chain recombines TRBV7-9 with TRBJ2-1, with D perhaps matching TRBD1 (6 bases). Per germline, CDR1 SEHNR and CDR2 FQNEAQ (reference sequence). Trimming shortened V by 1 base and J by 2 bases, and 9 bases separated the two germline ends. The CDR3 loop spans 15 amino acids.

The chain carries TRBV28 and TRBJ1-1, with a possible D match to TRBD1 (5 bases). CDR1 is MDHEN, CDR2 SYDVKM, per germline. The CDR3 has 14 residues. V lost 0 bases and J lost 8, with 13 bases in between. In DNA, the CDR3 is TGTGCCAGCAGTTTATGGAGGGCCGGGGGGGAAGCTTTCTTT. It translates to CASSLWRAGGEAFF.

This chain connects TRBV9 to TRBJ2-1; 11 bases align to TRBD2. The CDR3 contains 15 residues. CDR1 SGDLS and CDR2 YYNGEE come from the germline V gene. Trimming at V came to 4 bases and at J to 8 bases, leaving 8 bases not matched to a gene. The CDR3 bases are TGTGCCAGCAGCCCAACTAGCGGGAGTACGTATGAGCAGTTCTTC. As protein: CASSPTSGSTYEQFF.